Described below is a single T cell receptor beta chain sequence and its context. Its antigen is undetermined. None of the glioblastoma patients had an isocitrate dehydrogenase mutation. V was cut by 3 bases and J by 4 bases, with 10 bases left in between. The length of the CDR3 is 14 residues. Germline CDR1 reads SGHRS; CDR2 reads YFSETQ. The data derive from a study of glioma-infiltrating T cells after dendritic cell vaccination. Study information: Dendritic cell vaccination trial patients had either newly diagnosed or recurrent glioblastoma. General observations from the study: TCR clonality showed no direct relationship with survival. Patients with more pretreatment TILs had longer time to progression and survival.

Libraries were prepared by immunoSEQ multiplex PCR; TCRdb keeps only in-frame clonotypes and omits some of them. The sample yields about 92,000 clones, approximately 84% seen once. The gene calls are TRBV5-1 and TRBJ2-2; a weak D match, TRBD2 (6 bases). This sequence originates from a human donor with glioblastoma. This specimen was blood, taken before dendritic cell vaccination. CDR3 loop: CASSSGTPTGELFF. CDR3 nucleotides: TGCGCCAGCAGCTCAGGGACTCCCACCGGGGAGCTGTTTTTT.